This T cell receptor beta chain was sequenced during a study of T cells expressing NK-cell markers. Study-level background: Investigators obtained TCR beta repertoires from sorted CD3+CD56+NKG2C+, CD3+CD56+NKG2C- and CD3+CD56-NKG2C+ T cells. One of eight sequenced donors was HCMV-seronegative; the other seven were seropositive.

CDR1 and CDR2 from the germline V gene are LNHNV and YYDKDF (reference sequence). The CDR3 contains 16 residues. A note on this clonotype: Its antigen is unknown.

Findings and caveats of the study: For several donors, the dominant NKG2C+ clonotypes made up 1.0-7.0% of their CD8+ T cells. Dominance of the CD3+CD56-NKG2C+ fraction by these clonotypes also held in several donors.

One entry per CDR3 protein, without DNA, is what TCRdb gives after re-calling the 5' RACE reads. The listing records around 280,000 distinct CDR3 sequences. V gene TRBV15 combines with J gene TRBJ2-2; TCRdb's D gene call, TRBD1, goes unchecked for lack of DNA. The receptor's source is a man aged 18 to 30 in good health. Sequencing was carried out using blood T cells: a sorted CD56 or NKG2C T cell subset, CD4+ or CD8+ T cells, or bulk PBMC T cells (not recorded which). The CDR3 here is CATSRDDSFFTGELFF.